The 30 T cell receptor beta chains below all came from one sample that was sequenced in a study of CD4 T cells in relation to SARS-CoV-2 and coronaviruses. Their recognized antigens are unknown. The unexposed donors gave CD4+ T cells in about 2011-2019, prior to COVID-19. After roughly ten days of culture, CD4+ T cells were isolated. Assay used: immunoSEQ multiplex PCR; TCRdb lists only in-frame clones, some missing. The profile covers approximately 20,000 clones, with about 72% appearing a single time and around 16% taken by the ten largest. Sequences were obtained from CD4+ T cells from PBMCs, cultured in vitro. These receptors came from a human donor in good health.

CDR3 DNA: TGTGCCAGCAGGCAAACAGGGGGGAGCACTGAAGCTTTCTTT. Its protein product is CASRQTGGSTEAFF. The V gene is TRBV6-5, the J gene TRBJ1-1; 8 bases map to TRBD1. CDR3 length equals 14 residues. CDR1 is MNHEY, CDR2 SVGAGI, per germline. Trimming took 6 bases from V and 4 from J; bases not matched to a gene: 7.

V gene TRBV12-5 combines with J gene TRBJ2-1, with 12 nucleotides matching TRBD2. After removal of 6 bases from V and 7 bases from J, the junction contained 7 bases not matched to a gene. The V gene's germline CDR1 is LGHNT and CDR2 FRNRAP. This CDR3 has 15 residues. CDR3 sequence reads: CASGRGTSGQNEQFF. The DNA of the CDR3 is TGTGCTAGTGGCCGTGGGACTAGCGGGCAGAATGAGCAGTTCTTC.

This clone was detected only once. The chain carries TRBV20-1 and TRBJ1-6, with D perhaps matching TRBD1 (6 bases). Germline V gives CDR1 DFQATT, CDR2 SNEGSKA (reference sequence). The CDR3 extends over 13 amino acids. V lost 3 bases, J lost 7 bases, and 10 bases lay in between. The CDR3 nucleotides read TGCAGTGCTAGTGGGGGGCGGAATTCACCCCTCCACTTT. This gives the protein CSASGGRNSPLHF.

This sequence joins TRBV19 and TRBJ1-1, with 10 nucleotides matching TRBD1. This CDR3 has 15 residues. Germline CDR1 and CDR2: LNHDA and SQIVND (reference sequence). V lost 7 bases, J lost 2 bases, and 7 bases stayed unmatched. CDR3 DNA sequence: TGTGCCAGTACGGGACAGGGGAGTCCTAACACTGAAGCTTTCTTT. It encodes CASTGQGSPNTEAFF.

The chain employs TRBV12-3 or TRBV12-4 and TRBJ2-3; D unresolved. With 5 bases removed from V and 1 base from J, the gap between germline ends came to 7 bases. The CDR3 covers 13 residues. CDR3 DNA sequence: TGTGCCAGCAGTCGAGGACGCACAGATACGCAGTATTTT. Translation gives CASSRGRTDTQYF.

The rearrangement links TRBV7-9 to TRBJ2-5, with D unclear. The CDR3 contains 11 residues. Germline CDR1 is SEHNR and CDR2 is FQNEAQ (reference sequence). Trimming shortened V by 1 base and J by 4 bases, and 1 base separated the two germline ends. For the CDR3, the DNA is TGTGCCAGCAGCTTAGTAGAGACCCAGTACTTC. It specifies CASSLVETQYF.

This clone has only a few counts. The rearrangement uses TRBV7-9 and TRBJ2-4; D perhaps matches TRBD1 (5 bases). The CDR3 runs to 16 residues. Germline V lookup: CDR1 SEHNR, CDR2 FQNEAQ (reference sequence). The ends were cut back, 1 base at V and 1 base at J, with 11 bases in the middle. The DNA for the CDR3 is TGTGCCAGCAGCTTAGTTAGACAGTCGGCCAAAAACATTCAGTACTTC. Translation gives CASSLVRQSAKNIQYF.

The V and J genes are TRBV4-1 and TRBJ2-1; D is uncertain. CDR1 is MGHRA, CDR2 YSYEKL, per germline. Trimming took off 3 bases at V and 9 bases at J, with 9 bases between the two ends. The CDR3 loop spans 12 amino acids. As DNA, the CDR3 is TGCGCCAGCAGCCAGCCCAACCGTGAGCAGTTCTTC. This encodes CASSQPNREQFF.

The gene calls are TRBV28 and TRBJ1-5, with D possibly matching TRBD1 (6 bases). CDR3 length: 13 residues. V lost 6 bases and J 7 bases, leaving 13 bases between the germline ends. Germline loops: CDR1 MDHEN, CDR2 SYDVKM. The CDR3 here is CASSQGNRQPQHF. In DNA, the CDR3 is TGTGCCAGCAGCCAGGGGAACAGGCAGCCCCAGCATTTT.

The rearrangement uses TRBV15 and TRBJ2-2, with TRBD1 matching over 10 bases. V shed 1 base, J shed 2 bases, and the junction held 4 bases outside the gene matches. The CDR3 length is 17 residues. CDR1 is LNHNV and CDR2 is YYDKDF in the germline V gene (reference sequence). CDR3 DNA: TGTGCCACCAGCAGAGGGGGACAGGGGTACAACACCGGGGAGCTGTTTTTT. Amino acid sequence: CATSRGGQGYNTGELFF.

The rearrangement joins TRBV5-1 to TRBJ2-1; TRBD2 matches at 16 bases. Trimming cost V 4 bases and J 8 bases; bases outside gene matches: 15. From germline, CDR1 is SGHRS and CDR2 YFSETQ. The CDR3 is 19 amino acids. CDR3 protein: CASSQGTSGRAVRVYEQFF. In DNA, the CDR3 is TGCGCCAGCAGCCAAGGGACTAGCGGGAGGGCCGTACGTGTCTATGAGCAGTTCTTC.

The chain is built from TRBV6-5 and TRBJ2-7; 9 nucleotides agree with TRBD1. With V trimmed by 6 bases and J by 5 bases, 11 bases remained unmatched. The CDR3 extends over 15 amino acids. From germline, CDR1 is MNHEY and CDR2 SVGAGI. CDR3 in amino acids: CASSYTSGTGNEQYF. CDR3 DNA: TGTGCCAGCAGCTACACCTCCGGGACAGGGAACGAGCAGTACTTC.

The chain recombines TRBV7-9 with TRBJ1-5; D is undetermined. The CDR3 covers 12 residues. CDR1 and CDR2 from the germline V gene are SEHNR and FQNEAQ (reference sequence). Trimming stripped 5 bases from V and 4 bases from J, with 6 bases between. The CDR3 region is CASSQRNQPQHF. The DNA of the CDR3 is TGTGCCAGCAGCCAGCGGAATCAGCCCCAGCATTTT.

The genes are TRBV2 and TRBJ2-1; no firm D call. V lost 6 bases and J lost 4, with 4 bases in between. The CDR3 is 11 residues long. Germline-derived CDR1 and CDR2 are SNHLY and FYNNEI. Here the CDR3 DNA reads TGTGCCAGCAGGGTATACAATGAGCAGTTCTTC. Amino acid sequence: CASRVYNEQFF.

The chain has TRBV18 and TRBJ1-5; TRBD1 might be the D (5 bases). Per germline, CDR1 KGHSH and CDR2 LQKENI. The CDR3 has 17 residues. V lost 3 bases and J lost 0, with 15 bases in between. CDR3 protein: CASSPSGPTVSNQPQHF. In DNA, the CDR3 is TGTGCCAGCTCACCGTCAGGGCCGACAGTTAGCAATCAGCCCCAGCATTTT.

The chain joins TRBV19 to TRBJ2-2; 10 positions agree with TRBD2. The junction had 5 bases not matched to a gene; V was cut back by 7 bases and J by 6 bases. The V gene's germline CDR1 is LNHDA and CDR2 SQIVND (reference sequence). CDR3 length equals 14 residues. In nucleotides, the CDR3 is TGTGCCAGTAATGCAGCGGGAGGGCCCGGGGAGCTGTTTTTT. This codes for CASNAAGGPGELFF.

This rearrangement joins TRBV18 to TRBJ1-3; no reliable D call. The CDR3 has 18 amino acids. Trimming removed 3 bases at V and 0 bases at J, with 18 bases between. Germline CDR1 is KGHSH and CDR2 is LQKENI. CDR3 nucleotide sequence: TGTGCCAGCTCACCTACTGCCTCATTTGGCCTCTCTGGAAACACCATATATTTT. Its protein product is CASSPTASFGLSGNTIYF.

The CDR3 sequence is CASSPTGLAVYNEQFF. CDR3 bases: TGTGCCAGTAGTCCAACGGGACTAGCGGTATACAATGAGCAGTTCTTC. This chain connects TRBV19 to TRBJ2-1; TRBD2 matches 11 bases. The CDR3 length is 16 residues. The germline V gene encodes CDR1 LNHDA and CDR2 SQIVND (reference sequence). Germline trimming cut 5 bases from V and 4 bases from J; bases unmatched to any gene: 7.

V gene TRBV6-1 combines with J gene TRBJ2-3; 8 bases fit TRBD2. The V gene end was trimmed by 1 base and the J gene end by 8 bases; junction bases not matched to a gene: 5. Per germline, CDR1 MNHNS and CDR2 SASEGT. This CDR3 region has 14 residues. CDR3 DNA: TGTGCCAGCAGTGAAGATAGCGGGATAGCTACGCAGTATTTT. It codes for CASSEDSGIATQYF.

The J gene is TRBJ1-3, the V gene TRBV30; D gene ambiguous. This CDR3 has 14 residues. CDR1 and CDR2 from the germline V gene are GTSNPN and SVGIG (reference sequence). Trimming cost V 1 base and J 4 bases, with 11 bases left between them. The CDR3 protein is CAWSGIGHGNTIYF. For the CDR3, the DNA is TGTGCCTGGAGTGGAATAGGGCACGGAAACACCATATATTTT.

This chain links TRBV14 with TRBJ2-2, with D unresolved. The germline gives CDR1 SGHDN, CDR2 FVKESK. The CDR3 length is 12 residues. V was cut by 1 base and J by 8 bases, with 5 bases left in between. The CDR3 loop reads CASSQAQGELFF. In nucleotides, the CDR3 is TGTGCCAGCAGCCAAGCTCAGGGGGAGCTGTTTTTT.

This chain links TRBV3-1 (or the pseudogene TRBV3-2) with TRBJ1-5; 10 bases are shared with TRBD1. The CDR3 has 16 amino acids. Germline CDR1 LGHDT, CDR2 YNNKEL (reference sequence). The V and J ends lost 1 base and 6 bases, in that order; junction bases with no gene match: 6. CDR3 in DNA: TGTGCCAGCAGCCAAGGGGACAGGGGAGTTTTTCAGCCCCAGCATTTT. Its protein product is CASSQGDRGVFQPQHF.

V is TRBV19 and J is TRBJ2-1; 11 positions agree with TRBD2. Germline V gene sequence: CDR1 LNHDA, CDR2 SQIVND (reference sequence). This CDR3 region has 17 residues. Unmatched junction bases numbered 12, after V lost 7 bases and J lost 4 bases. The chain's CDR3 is CASNSPLTSGTYNEQFF. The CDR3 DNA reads TGTGCCAGTAATTCCCCATTGACTAGCGGGACTTACAATGAGCAGTTCTTC.

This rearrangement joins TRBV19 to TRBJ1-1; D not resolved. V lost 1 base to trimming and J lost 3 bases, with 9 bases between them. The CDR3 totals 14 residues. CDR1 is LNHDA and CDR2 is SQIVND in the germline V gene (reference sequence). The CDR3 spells CASSIGGIDTEAFF. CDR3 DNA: TGTGCCAGTAGTATAGGAGGAATTGACACTGAAGCTTTCTTT.

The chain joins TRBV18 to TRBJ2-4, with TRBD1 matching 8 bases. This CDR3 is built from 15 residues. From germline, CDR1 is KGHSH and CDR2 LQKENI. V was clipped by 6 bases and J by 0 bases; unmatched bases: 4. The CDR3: CASSQTGVAKNIQYF. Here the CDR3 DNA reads TGTGCCAGCTCGCAGACAGGGGTAGCCAAAAACATTCAGTACTTC.

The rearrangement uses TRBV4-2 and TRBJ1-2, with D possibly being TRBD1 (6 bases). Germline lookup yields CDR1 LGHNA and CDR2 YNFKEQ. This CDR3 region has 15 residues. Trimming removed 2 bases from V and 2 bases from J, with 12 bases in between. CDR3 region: CASSQLRDKNYGYTF. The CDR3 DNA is TGTGCCAGCAGCCAACTCCGGGACAAAAACTATGGCTACACCTTC.

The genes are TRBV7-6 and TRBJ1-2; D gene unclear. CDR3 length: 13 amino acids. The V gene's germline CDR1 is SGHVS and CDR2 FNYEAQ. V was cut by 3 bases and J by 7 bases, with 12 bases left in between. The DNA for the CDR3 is TGTGCCAGCAGCTTTGGTGGGGAGGGTGGCTACACCTTC. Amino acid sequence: CASSFGGEGGYTF.

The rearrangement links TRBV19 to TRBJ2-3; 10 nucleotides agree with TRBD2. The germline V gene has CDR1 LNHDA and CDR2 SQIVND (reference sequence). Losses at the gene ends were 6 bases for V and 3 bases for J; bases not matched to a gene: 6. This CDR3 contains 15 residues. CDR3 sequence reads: CASRTTSGNTDTQYF. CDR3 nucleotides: TGTGCCAGTAGGACAACTAGCGGGAATACAGATACGCAGTATTTT.

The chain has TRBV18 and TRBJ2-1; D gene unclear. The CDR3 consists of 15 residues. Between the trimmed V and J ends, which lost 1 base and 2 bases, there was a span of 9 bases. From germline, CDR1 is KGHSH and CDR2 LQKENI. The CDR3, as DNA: TGTGCCAGCTCACCACTCGGTTCCCCCTACAATGAGCAGTTCTTC. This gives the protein CASSPLGSPYNEQFF. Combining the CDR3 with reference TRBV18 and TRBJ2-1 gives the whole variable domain NAGVMQNPRHLVRRRGQEARLRCSPMKGHSHVYWYRQLPEEGLKFMVYLQKENIIDESGMPKERFSAEFPKEGPSILRIQQVVRGDSAAYFCASSPLGSPYNEQFFGPGTRLTVL.

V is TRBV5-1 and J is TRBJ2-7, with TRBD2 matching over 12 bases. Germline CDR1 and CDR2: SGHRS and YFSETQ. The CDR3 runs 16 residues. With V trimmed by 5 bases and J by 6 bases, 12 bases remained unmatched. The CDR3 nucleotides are TGCGCCAGCAGTTATACCGGGACTAGCGGGTTGGGCGAGCAGTACTTC. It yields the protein CASSYTGTSGLGEQYF.